The sequence of this TCR beta chain was determined in a study of response to subunit inactivated influenza vaccine. Study-wide results and caveats: Researchers suggested that each seasonal influenza vaccination recruits few new T cells.

Note on this clonotype: What it recognizes is unknown.

V dropped 2 bases and J dropped 2 bases, with 13 bases sitting between them. The CDR3 totals 15 residues. CDR1 and CDR2 from the germline V gene are SEHNR and FQNEAQ (reference sequence). TCRdb independently ran MiXCR on the RT-PCR reads; one entry per CDR3 protein. The profile shows about 650,000 distinct CDR3 sequences, 12% to 15% of them singletons. This specimen was PBMCs from blood, taken around 14 days before vaccination. The origin of this receptor is a man aged 50-60 years who received an inactivated influenza vaccine. The chain couples TRBV7-9 to TRBJ2-7; weak D call: TRBD1 (6 bases). As DNA, the CDR3 is TGTGCCAGCAGCTTAAACAGGGACCCCACCTACGAGCAGTACTTC. Protein: CASSLNRDPTYEQYF. The full variable domain, its missing parts supplied by reference TRBV7-9 and TRBJ2-7, is DTGVSQNPRHKITKRGQNVTFRCDPISEHNRLYWYRQTLGQGPEFLTYFQNEAQLEKSRLLSDRFSAERPKGSFSTLEIQRTEQGDSAMYLCASSLNRDPTYEQYFGPGTRLTVT.